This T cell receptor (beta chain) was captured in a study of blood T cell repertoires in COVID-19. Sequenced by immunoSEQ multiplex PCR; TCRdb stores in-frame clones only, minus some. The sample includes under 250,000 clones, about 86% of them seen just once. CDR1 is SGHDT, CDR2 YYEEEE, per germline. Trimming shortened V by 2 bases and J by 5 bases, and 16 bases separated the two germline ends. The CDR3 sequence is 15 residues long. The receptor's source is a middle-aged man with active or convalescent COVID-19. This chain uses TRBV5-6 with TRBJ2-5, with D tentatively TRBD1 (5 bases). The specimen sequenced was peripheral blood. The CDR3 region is CASSFSAGLRETQYF. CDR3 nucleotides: TGTGCCAGCAGCTTCTCGGCAGGGCTCCGGGAGACCCAGTACTTC.